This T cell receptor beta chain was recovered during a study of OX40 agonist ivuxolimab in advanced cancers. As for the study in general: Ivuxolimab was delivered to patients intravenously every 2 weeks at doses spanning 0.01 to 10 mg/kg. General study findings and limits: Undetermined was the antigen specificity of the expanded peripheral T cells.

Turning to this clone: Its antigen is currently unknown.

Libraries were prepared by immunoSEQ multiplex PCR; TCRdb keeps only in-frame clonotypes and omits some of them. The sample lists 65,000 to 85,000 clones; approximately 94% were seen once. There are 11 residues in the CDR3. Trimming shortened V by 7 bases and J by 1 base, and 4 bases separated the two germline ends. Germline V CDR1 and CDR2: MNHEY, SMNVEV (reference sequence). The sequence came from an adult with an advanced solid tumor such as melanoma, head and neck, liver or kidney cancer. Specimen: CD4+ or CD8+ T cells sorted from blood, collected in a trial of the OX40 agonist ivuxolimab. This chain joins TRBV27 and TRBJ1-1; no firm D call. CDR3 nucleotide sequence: TGTGCCAGCAAACGGAACACTGAAGCTTTCTTT. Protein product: CASKRNTEAFF.